This T cell receptor (beta chain) was obtained from a study of regulatory T cells in long-lasting Graves disease. As to time point: newly diagnosed GD, antithyroid drugs for less than 3 months. Scientists built the TCR library using RNA that was extracted from PBMCs. At least ten counts were recorded for this clonotype. Germline values: CDR1 SGHAT, CDR2 FQNNGV. The CDR3 has 12 residues. The V end was cut by 6 bases, the J end by 4 bases, with 9 bases between. According to the study, TCR beta libraries were built with iRepertoire HTBI primers and CDR3-region Arm-PCR. A single record per CDR3 protein comes from TCRdb applying MiXCR to the multiplex PCR reads. The data contain fewer than 550,000 distinct CDR3 sequences, 15% to 20% of them singletons. These records were also assigned to another study, of T cells in Graves' hyperthyroidism and ophthalmopathy.

The chain uses TRBV11-2 and TRBJ1-2; no clear D gene. The sample was peripheral blood mononuclear cells (PBMCs), taken at new diagnosis, from a patient treated with antithyroid drugs. The source is a woman aged 35 to 60 with Graves disease. In DNA form, the CDR3 reads TGTGCCAGCAGTCGCGACACCTATGGCTACACCTTC. Encoded protein: CASSRDTYGYTF. The entire variable domain, with the rest obtained from reference TRBV11-2 and TRBJ1-2, is as follows: EAGVAQSPRYKIIEKRQSVAFWCNPISGHATLYWYQQILGQGPKLLIQFQNNGVVDDSQLPKDRFSAERLKGVDSTLKIQPAKLEDSAVYLCASSRDTYGYTFGSGTRLTVV.